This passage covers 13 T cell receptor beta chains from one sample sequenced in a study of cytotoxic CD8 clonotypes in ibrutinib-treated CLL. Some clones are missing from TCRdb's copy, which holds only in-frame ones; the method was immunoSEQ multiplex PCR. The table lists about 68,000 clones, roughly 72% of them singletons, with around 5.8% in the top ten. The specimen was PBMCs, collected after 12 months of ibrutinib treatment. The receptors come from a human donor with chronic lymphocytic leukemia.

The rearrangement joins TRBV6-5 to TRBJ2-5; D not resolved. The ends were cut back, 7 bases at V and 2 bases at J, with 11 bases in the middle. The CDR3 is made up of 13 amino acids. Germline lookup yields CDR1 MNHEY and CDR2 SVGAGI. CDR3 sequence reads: CASNRLTQETQYF. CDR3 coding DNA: TGTGCCAGCAATCGGCTGACTCAAGAGACCCAGTACTTC.

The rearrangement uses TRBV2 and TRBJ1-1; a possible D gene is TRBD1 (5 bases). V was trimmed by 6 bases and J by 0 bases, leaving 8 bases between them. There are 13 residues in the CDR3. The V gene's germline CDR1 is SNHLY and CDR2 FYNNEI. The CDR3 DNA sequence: TGTGCCAGCAGCCCGACAGTGAACACTGAAGCTTTCTTT. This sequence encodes CASSPTVNTEAFF. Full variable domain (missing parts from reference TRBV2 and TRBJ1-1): EPEVTQTPSHQVTQMGQEVILRCVPISNHLYFYWYRQILGQKVEFLVSFYNNEISEKSEIFDDQFSVERPDGSNFTLKIRSTKLEDSAMYFCASSPTVNTEAFFGQGTRLTVV.

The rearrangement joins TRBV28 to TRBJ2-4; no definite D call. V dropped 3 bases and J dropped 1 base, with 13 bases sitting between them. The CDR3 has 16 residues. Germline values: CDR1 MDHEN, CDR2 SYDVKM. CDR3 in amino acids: CASSLISGKAKNIQYF. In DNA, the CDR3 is TGTGCCAGCAGTTTGATTTCGGGCAAGGCCAAAAACATTCAGTACTTC.

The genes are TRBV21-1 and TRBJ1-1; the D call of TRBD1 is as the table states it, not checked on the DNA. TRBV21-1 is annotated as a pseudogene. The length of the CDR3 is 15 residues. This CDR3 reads CASSDRGRWGRQAFF. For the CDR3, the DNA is TGTGCCAGCAGCGACAGGGGAAGATGGGGCCGTCAAGCTTTCTTT.

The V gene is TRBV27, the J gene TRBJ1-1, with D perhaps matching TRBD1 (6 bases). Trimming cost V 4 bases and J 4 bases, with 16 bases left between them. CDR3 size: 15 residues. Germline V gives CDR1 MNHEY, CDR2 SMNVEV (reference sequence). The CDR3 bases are TGTGCCAGCAGTTACCTCAGGGGAGCGGGCACTGAAGCTTTCTTT. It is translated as CASSYLRGAGTEAFF.

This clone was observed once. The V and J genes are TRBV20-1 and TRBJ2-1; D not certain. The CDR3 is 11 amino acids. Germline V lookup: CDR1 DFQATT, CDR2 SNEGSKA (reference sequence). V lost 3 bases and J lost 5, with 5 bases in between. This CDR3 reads CSASRDNEQFF. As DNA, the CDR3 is TGCAGTGCTAGTAGGGACAATGAGCAGTTCTTC.

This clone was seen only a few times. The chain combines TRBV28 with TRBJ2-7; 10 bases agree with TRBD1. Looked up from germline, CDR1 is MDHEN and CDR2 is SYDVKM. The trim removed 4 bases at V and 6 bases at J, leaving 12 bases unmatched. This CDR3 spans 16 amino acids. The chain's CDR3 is CASSSQTGTGVIEQYF. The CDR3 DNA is TGTGCCAGCAGTTCTCAAACCGGGACAGGGGTCATCGAGCAGTACTTC.

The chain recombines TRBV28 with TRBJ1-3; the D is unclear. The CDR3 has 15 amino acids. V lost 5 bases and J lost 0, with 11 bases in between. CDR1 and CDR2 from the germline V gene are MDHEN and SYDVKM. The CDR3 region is CASSPDLTSGNTIYF. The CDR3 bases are TGTGCCAGCAGTCCCGACTTGACCTCTGGAAACACCATATATTTT. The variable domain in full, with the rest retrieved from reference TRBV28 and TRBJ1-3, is DVKVTQSSRYLVKRTGEKVFLECVQDMDHENMFWYRQDPGLGLRLIYFSYDVKMKEKGDIPEGYSVSREKKERFSLILESASTNQTSMYLCASSPDLTSGNTIYFGEGSWLTVV.

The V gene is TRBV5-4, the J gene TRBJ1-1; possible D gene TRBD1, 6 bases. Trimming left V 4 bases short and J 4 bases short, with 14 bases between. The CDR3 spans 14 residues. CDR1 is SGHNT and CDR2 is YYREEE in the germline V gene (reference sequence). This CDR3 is CASSQQGRSTEAFF. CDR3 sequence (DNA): TGTGCCAGCAGCCAACAGGGTCGGAGCACTGAAGCTTTCTTT.

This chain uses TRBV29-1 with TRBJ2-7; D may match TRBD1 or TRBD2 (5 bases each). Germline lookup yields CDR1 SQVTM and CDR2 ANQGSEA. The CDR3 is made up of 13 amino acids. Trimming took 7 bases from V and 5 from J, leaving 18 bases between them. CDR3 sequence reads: CSALMGVYNEQYF. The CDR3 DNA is TGCAGCGCCCTAATGGGGGTTTACAACGAGCAGTACTTC.

The CDR3 region has the DNA TGTGCCAGCAGCCAGAATAGGCCCACGAACACCGGGGAGCTGTTTTTT. This encodes CASSQNRPTNTGELFF. This chain connects TRBV7-9 to TRBJ2-2; D call uncertain. The germline V gene encodes CDR1 SEHNR and CDR2 FQNEAQ (reference sequence). There are 16 residues in the CDR3. Trimming took off 5 bases at V and 0 bases at J, with 13 bases between the two ends.

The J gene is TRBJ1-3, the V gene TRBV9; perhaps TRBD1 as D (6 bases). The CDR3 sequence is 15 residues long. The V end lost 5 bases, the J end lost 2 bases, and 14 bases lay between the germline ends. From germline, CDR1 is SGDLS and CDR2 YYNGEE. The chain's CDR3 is CASRAGAETGNTIYF. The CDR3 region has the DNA TGTGCCAGCAGGGCAGGGGCGGAAACTGGAAACACCATATATTTT.

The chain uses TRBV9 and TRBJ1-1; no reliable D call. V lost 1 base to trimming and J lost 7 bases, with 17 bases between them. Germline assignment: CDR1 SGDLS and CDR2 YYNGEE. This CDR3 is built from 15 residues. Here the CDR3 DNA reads TGTGCCAGCAGCGTAACTCCCATTTATTCGCTTGAAGCTTTCTTT. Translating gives CASSVTPIYSLEAFF.